The 27 T cell receptor beta chains below were found in one sample sequenced in a study of T cells in Graves' hyperthyroidism and ophthalmopathy. Regions amplified from RNA transcripts were the TCR beta CDR3 regions. The HTBI primer set was used in a first-round RT-PCR of the TCR CDR3. TCRdb re-called the multiplex PCR reads with MiXCR, one entry per CDR3 protein. Of roughly 380,000 distinct CDR3 sequences detected, about 13% appear once; the ten largest clones hold about 4.9%. Source material: blood. Receptors were obtained from a woman between 18 and 30 years old with Graves' hyperthyroidism.

This chain uses TRBV10-3 with TRBJ1-2; no clear D. The CDR3 totals 13 residues. V was cut by 0 bases and J by 7 bases, with 9 bases left in between. The germline V gene encodes CDR1 ENHRY and CDR2 SYGVKD. The CDR3 reads CAISESFGIGYTF. The CDR3 DNA reads as TGTGCCATCAGTGAGTCGTTTGGGATTGGCTACACCTTC.

This clonotype was detected a few times. The V call is TRBV19, the J call TRBJ2-1; 8 nucleotides match TRBD2. With V trimmed by 11 bases and J by 8 bases, 14 bases remained unmatched. The CDR3 runs 14 residues. CDR1 and CDR2 from the germline V gene are LNHDA and SQIVND (reference sequence). CDR3 residues: CASRGASLPDEQFF. CDR3 nucleotides: TGTGCCTCGCGGGGGGCTAGCCTCCCGGATGAGCAGTTCTTC.

This clonotype has only a few counts. The chain has TRBV5-6 and TRBJ2-7; no definite D call. The CDR3 runs 12 residues. Trimming cost V 6 bases and J 4 bases, with 11 bases left between them. Germline lookup yields CDR1 SGHDT and CDR2 YYEEEE. In nucleotides, the CDR3 is TGTGCCAGCATGAAAGACGAGTACGAGCAGTACTTC. This sequence encodes CASMKDEYEQYF.

This clonotype has just a few counts. The chain joins TRBV29-1 to TRBJ2-3, with D uncertain. The CDR3 runs to 11 residues. CDR1 and CDR2 from the germline V gene are SQVTM and ANQGSEA. V lost 6 bases and J 6 bases, leaving 10 bases between the germline ends. The CDR3 region has the DNA TGCAGCGTATCCCTGAAGGATACGCAGTATTTT. The encoded protein is CSVSLKDTQYF.

This clonotype was recorded many times. V and J are TRBV5-4 and TRBJ2-3, with 12 bases aligning to TRBD2. CDR3 size: 16 residues. The J segment lost 4 bases and the V segment lost 3 bases, leaving 6 bases of the junction unmatched. CDR1 is SGHNT and CDR2 is YYREEE in the germline V gene (reference sequence). CDR3 residues: CASSSRTSGTPDTQYF. The CDR3 DNA follows: TGTGCCAGCAGCTCGAGGACTAGCGGGACCCCAGATACGCAGTATTTT.

The CDR3 DNA reads TGCAGTGCTAGAGAACTAGCGGGAGTAGTATACAATGAGCAGTTCTTC. Residues: CSARELAGVVYNEQFF. The chain combines TRBV20-1 with TRBJ2-1; 11 bases fit TRBD2. Looked up from germline, CDR1 is DFQATT and CDR2 is SNEGSKA (reference sequence). The ends lost 0 bases at V and 4 bases at J; junction bases unmatched: 5. The CDR3 length is 16 residues.

This clonotype was detected many times. J is TRBJ2-7 and V is TRBV18; D not certain. This CDR3 spans 13 amino acids. Germline assignment: CDR1 KGHSH and CDR2 LQKENI. The V and J ends lost 0 bases and 9 bases respectively, with 12 bases between them. Written as DNA, the CDR3 is TGTGCCAGCTCACCACCTTTAGGCGTGTGGCAGTACTTC. Translating gives CASSPPLGVWQYF. Using reference TRBV18 and TRBJ2-7 for the parts outside the CDR3, the full variable domain is NAGVMQNPRHLVRRRGQEARLRCSPMKGHSHVYWYRQLPEEGLKFMVYLQKENIIDESGMPKERFSAEFPKEGPSILRIQQVVRGDSAAYFCASSPPLGVWQYFGPGTRLTVT.

This rearrangement joins TRBV27 to TRBJ1-6; 7 bases agree with TRBD1. The CDR3 length is 18 residues. V trimming: 6 bases; J trimming: 4 bases; junction bases outside the gene matches: 15. Germline V CDR1 and CDR2: MNHEY, SMNVEV (reference sequence). For the CDR3, the DNA is TGTGCCAGCAGGACCTATCAGGGCAGGGGGGGATATAATTCACCCCTCCACTTT. As protein: CASRTYQGRGGYNSPLHF.

In its sample, this clonotype was seen a few times. The chain is built from TRBV25-1 and TRBJ2-7; D may be TRBD2 (6 bases). This CDR3 has 15 residues. Per germline, CDR1 MGHDK and CDR2 SYGVNS. Trimming removed 6 bases at V and 6 bases at J, with 21 bases between. DNA for the CDR3: TGTGCCAGCAGGAAAGAAGGCATTATCGGGGGCGAGCAGTACTTC. This sequence encodes CASRKEGIIGGEQYF.

V usage is TRBV6-5 and J usage is TRBJ2-2; D unresolved. Between the trimmed V and J ends, which lost 4 bases and 4 bases, there was a span of 22 bases. Per the germline V gene, CDR1 is MNHEY and CDR2 is SVGAGI. This CDR3 has 18 residues. The CDR3 sequence: CASSWDSTLILGTGELFF. DNA for the CDR3: TGTGCCAGCAGTTGGGATAGCACTCTTATTCTAGGCACCGGGGAGCTGTTTTTT.

The J gene is TRBJ2-1, the V gene TRBV13, with TRBD2 identical over 14 bases. The CDR3 is 14 residues long. Trimming took 4 bases from V and 9 from J; bases not matched to a gene: 2. The germline CDR1 and CDR2 sequences are PRHDT and FYEKMQ (reference sequence). CDR3 coding DNA: TGTGCCAGCAGCTCGACTAGCGGGAGGGGTGAGCAGTTCTTC. Translation: CASSSTSGRGEQFF. Based on the CDR3 plus reference TRBV13 and TRBJ2-1, the full variable domain is AAGVIQSPRHLIKEKRETATLKCYPIPRHDTVYWYQQGPGQDPQFLISFYEKMQSDKGSIPDRFSAQQFSDYHSELNMSSLELGDSALYFCASSSTSGRGEQFFGPGTRLTVL.

This clonotype was recorded at least ten times. V and J are TRBV11-2 and TRBJ2-7; D unresolved. V lost 6 bases, J lost 0 bases, and 24 bases lay in between. Germline lookup yields CDR1 SGHAT and CDR2 FQNNGV. This CDR3 has 18 amino acids. The CDR3 sequence: CASSSVGVRSTPSYEQYF. The DNA for the CDR3 is TGTGCCAGCAGTTCCGTGGGTGTCAGGTCAACTCCCTCCTACGAGCAGTACTTC.

This clonotype came up many times. The chain joins TRBV11-2 to TRBJ1-2, with D unresolved. This CDR3 contains 14 residues. V lost 2 bases and J lost 3, with 10 bases in between. Germline V CDR1 and CDR2: SGHAT, FQNNGV. The CDR3 coding sequence is TGTGCCAGCAGCTTAACACAGCCCTACTATGGCTACACCTTC. Amino acid sequence: CASSLTQPYYGYTF.

This clonotype was detected many times. This sequence joins TRBV3-1 and TRBJ1-2; TRBD1 is a possible D gene (5 bases). CDR3 length: 14 amino acids. CDR1 and CDR2 (germline): LGHDT, YNNKEL (reference sequence). V gave up 4 bases and J gave up 6 bases, with 15 bases separating them. In DNA form, the CDR3 reads TGTGCCAGCAGCCCCTGGGACGGCGCCGATGGCTACACCTTC. Its protein is CASSPWDGADGYTF.

In its sample, this clonotype was seen many times. This chain uses TRBV5-1 with TRBJ1-1, with D uncertain. Trimming removed 0 bases at V and 0 bases at J, with 6 bases between. This CDR3 spans 14 amino acids. CDR1 SGHRS and CDR2 YFSETQ come from the germline V gene. The CDR3 region has the DNA TGCGCCAGCAGCTTGGACACCATGAACACTGAAGCTTTCTTT. Protein product: CASSLDTMNTEAFF.

This clonotype was recorded at least ten times. The rearrangement links TRBV28 to TRBJ2-1; D is perhaps TRBD2 (6 bases). CDR3 length: 12 amino acids. Germline V lookup: CDR1 MDHEN, CDR2 SYDVKM. Trimming cost V 11 bases and J 5 bases, with 13 bases left between them. This chain's CDR3 is CAGRGANNEQFF. The DNA of the CDR3 is TGTGCCGGGCGCGGGGCAAACAATGAGCAGTTCTTC.

This clonotype was counted between two and nine times. The gene calls are TRBV10-3 and TRBJ2-2; possibly TRBD2 for D (6 bases). The ends were cut back, 6 bases at V and 0 bases at J, with 14 bases in the middle. This CDR3 comprises 16 residues. Germline V gene lookup returns CDR1 ENHRY and CDR2 SYGVKD. The CDR3 region has the DNA TGTGCCATCAGGGATGGGGCTAGCGCGAACACCGGGGAGCTGTTTTTT. Encoded protein: CAIRDGASANTGELFF.

The chain joins TRBV9 to TRBJ2-6; D gene ambiguous. Germline V gene sequence: CDR1 SGDLS, CDR2 YYNGEE. Between the trimmed V and J ends, which lost 3 bases and 0 bases, there was a span of 4 bases. CDR3 length equals 14 residues. CDR3 in DNA: TGTGCCAGCAGCGCGAACTCTGGGGCCAACGTCCTGACTTTC. It specifies CASSANSGANVLTF.

Ten or more counts support this clonotype. The chain recombines TRBV9 with TRBJ2-7; D gene unclear. This CDR3 is 12 amino acids long. With 0 bases removed from V and 6 bases from J, the gap between germline ends came to 7 bases. CDR1 is SGDLS and CDR2 is YYNGEE in the germline V gene. DNA for the CDR3: TGTGCCAGCAGCGTAGCGAATTCCGAGCAGTACTTC. Translating gives CASSVANSEQYF.

This clonotype appeared a single time. Since a much larger clone is just one base distant, this may be a read error. The V call is TRBV20-1, the J call TRBJ2-7; perhaps D is TRBD1 or TRBD2 (5 bases each). The better agreement between TRBJ2-1 and the DNA end casts doubt on the J call. Germline V CDR1 and CDR2: DFQATT, SNEGSKA (reference sequence). CDR3 length: 14 amino acids. The CDR3 reads CSASWGSSSYEQFF. In DNA form, the CDR3 reads TGCAGTGCTAGTTGGGGGTCGAGCTCCTACGAGCAGTTCTTC.

The CDR3 loop is CASNVRESTGELFF. CDR3 in DNA: TGTGCCAGTAACGTTAGGGAGAGCACCGGGGAGCTGTTTTTT. The genes are TRBV19 and TRBJ2-2; D is possibly TRBD2 (5 bases). The germline CDR1 and CDR2 sequences are LNHDA and SQIVND (reference sequence). Trimming cost V 7 bases and J 4 bases, with 13 bases left between them. The CDR3 is 14 residues long.

This clonotype was seen repeatedly, ten times or more. V is TRBV2 and J is TRBJ2-7; tentatively, D is TRBD2 (6 bases). The CDR3 is 14 residues long. CDR1 and CDR2 (germline): SNHLY, FYNNEI. The ends were cut back, 3 bases at V and 2 bases at J, with 11 bases in the middle. The CDR3 bases are TGTGCCAGCAGTGACCCCAGGAGGGCCTACGAGCAGTACTTC. Translation: CASSDPRRAYEQYF.

This clonotype was seen a handful of times. The genes are TRBV12-5 and TRBJ1-2, with D uncertain. Per germline, CDR1 LGHNT and CDR2 FRNRAP. This CDR3 has 13 amino acids. Trimming shortened V by 7 bases and J by 3 bases, and 12 bases separated the two germline ends. The CDR3: CASATSDYYGYTF. The DNA of the CDR3 is TGTGCTAGTGCCACATCTGATTACTATGGCTACACCTTC.

This clonotype was recorded many times. V usage is TRBV7-2 and J usage is TRBJ1-1; the D is unclear. Germline loops: CDR1 SGHTA, CDR2 FQGNSA. The CDR3 contains 15 residues. The V end lost 3 bases, the J end lost 1 base, and 12 bases lay between the germline ends. This CDR3 is CASSFYPRQNTEAFF. CDR3 nucleotide sequence: TGTGCCAGCAGCTTTTATCCTAGGCAGAACACTGAAGCTTTCTTT.

This clonotype turned up a few times. V is TRBV11-2 and J is TRBJ2-1; 11 bases match TRBD2. In germline, CDR1 is SGHAT, CDR2 FQNNGV. CDR3 length: 16 residues. V was clipped by 0 bases and J by 8 bases; unmatched bases: 6. The CDR3 reads CASSLDGLAGGHEQFF. DNA for the CDR3: TGTGCCAGCAGCTTAGACGGCCTAGCGGGAGGACATGAGCAGTTCTTC.

This clonotype has ten or more counts. The chain employs TRBV20-1 and TRBJ2-2; 7 bases agree with TRBD2. V lost 6 bases to trimming and J lost 0 bases; unmatched junction nucleotides: 10. Germline-derived CDR1 and CDR2 are DFQATT and SNEGSKA (reference sequence). CDR3 length equals 16 residues. The CDR3 bases are TGCAGTGCCTCCCCTCCTAGCGGAACGAACACCGGGGAGCTGTTTTTT. Translating it yields CSASPPSGTNTGELFF.

This clonotype occurred a few times. The J gene is TRBJ1-1, the V gene TRBV19; TRBD1 matches at 7 bases. Germline V gene lookup returns CDR1 LNHDA and CDR2 SQIVND (reference sequence). Trimming removed 8 bases from V and 4 bases from J; junction bases left unmatched: 4. This CDR3 has 12 amino acids. The CDR3 protein is CASYDRATEAFF. The CDR3 bases are TGTGCCAGTTATGACAGGGCCACTGAAGCTTTCTTT.